These 10 T cell receptor beta chains share one sample of origin, sequenced in a study of a mutant IDH1 vaccine in newly diagnosed glioma. Their recognized antigens are unknown. Here immunoSEQ multiplex PCR was the method, and the copy in TCRdb shows in-frame clones only, minus some. The sample holds 40,000 or so clones; more than 75% are singletons and the top ten take around 5.5%. Time point defined: week 5, during vaccination. In the vaccine, a single dose held 300 ug of the mutant IDH1 20-mer peptide, along with topical imiquimod. The starting material was PBMCs, obtained from a glioma patient whose treatment included an IDH1 peptide vaccine. The receptors derive from a man aged 40-55 years with glioma.

The CDR3 spells CASSGGQGGQPQHF. CDR3 bases: TGTGCCAGCAGTGGGGGACAGGGAGGTCAGCCCCAGCATTTT. V gene TRBV27 combines with J gene TRBJ1-5; 9 bases match TRBD1. The length of the CDR3 is 14 residues. V shed 5 bases, J shed 6 bases, and the junction held 5 bases outside the gene matches. Germline CDR1 MNHEY, CDR2 SMNVEV (reference sequence).

The CDR3 protein is CASSQVDSASGGQTQYF. CDR3 DNA: TGCGCCAGCAGCCAAGTTGACAGCGCTAGCGGGGGACAGACCCAGTACTTC. The rearrangement links TRBV4-1 to TRBJ2-5; the match to TRBD2 covers 10 bases. This CDR3 has 17 residues. Looked up from germline, CDR1 is MGHRA and CDR2 is YSYEKL. The J segment lost 6 bases and the V segment lost 1 base, leaving 11 bases of the junction unmatched.

This chain joins TRBV5-6 and TRBJ1-3; D unresolved. Germline V gene sequence: CDR1 SGHDT, CDR2 YYEEEE. Trimming took off 0 bases at V and 0 bases at J, with 13 bases between the two ends. The CDR3 sequence is 17 residues long. CDR3 DNA: TGTGCCAGCAGCTTGGACGTGGGGAGGACCTCTGGAAACACCATATATTTT. Encoded protein: CASSLDVGRTSGNTIYF.

The chain joins TRBV7-2 to TRBJ2-3, with TRBD2 as a possible D gene (6 bases). The CDR3 has 15 amino acids. V lost 7 bases and J 2 bases, leaving 16 bases between the germline ends. CDR1 and CDR2 (germline): SGHTA, FQGNSA. The CDR3 region is CTSTISGSNTDTQYF. CDR3 nucleotide sequence: TGTACCAGCACAATTAGCGGCTCCAACACAGATACGCAGTATTTT.

J is TRBJ2-3 and V is TRBV19; D may be TRBD1 (5 bases). CDR1 is LNHDA and CDR2 is SQIVND in the germline V gene (reference sequence). The ends were cut back, 6 bases at V and 5 bases at J, with 9 bases in the middle. The CDR3 covers 12 residues. The CDR3 nucleotides read TGTGCCAGTAGAGGGGTCGGAGATACGCAGTATTTT. Protein product: CASRGVGDTQYF.

For the CDR3, the DNA is TGTGCCAGCAGTGACCCACTATTTGGCGAGCAGTACTTC. Its translation is CASSDPLFGEQYF. The genes are TRBV6-1 and TRBJ2-7, with unresolved D. This CDR3 is 13 amino acids long. In germline, CDR1 is MNHNS, CDR2 SASEGT. The V gene lost 3 bases and the J gene lost 6 bases, with 12 bases spanning the gap.

The chain has TRBV10-2 and TRBJ2-5; 10 nucleotides line up with TRBD2. Germline V lookup: CDR1 WSHSY, CDR2 SAAADI. The ends lost 4 bases at V and 5 bases at J; junction bases unmatched: 7. This CDR3 region has 15 residues. CDR3 in DNA: TGCGCCAGCAGTGCGGCTAGCGGGGGTGCTGAGACCCAGTACTTC. This encodes CASSAASGGAETQYF.

V gene TRBV10-2 combines with J gene TRBJ2-5, with TRBD1 matching 10 bases. V was pared by 4 bases and J by 5 bases, with 7 bases of the junction left unmatched. CDR3 length: 15 residues. Germline V gene sequence: CDR1 WSHSY, CDR2 SAAADI. DNA of the CDR3: TGCGCCAGCAGTGGGGGACAGGGGTCTTCCGAGACCCAGTACTTC. It translates to CASSGGQGSSETQYF.

The chain couples TRBV6-6 to TRBJ2-7; D may be TRBD1 or TRBD2 (6 bases each). Germline V lookup: CDR1 MNHNY, CDR2 SVGAGI (reference sequence). The CDR3 totals 14 residues. V was shortened by 2 bases and J by 4 bases, with 12 bases between the two germline ends. The chain's CDR3 is CASSYGGQDYEQYF. CDR3 nucleotides: TGTGCCAGCAGTTACGGGGGGCAGGATTACGAGCAGTACTTC.

The chain recombines TRBV27 with TRBJ2-7, with D unresolved. The CDR3 spans 16 residues. V lost 5 bases, J lost 4 bases, and 21 bases lay in between. In germline, CDR1 is MNHEY, CDR2 SMNVEV (reference sequence). The CDR3 DNA sequence: TGTGCCAGCAGTCCCTGGGTCCAGCTAAGCGTTTACGAGCAGTACTTC. Amino acid sequence: CASSPWVQLSVYEQYF.